The rows below give T cell receptor beta chains drawn from one sample of a study of blood T cell repertoires in COVID-19. Generated by immunoSEQ multiplex PCR, the TCRdb table keeps only in-frame clones and is missing some. Here the sample spans some 190,000 clones, about 80% being singletons. Sequenced material: peripheral blood. Receptor source: a woman between 55 and 75 years old with COVID-19, enrolled during active disease. Both conserved end residues are part of each CDR3. D genes are given only for firm matches. Where a row states a size, it is once, few, many or the class of an expanded clone; other rows omit it.

clone size	J gene	D gene	CDR3 length	V gene	CDR3 protein	CDR3 DNA
NA	TRBJ2-2	TRBD1	18	TRBV18	CASSLYAVGTGNTGELFF	TGTGCCAGCTCCCTCTATGCCGTTGGGACAGGGAACACCGGGGAGCTGTTTTTT
once	TRBJ2-5	NA	14	TRBV5-4	CASRVLGAGWTQYF	TGTGCCAGCAGGGTCTTAGGGGCCGGGTGGACCCAGTACTTC
NA	TRBJ2-2	NA	12	TRBV28	CASTTNTGELFF	TGTGCCAGCACCACGAACACCGGGGAGCTGTTTTTT
NA	TRBJ1-2	NA	15	TRBV10-3	CAISELQFPNYGYTF	TGTGCCATCAGTGAGCTACAGTTTCCTAACTATGGCTACACCTTC
NA	TRBJ1-4	TRBD1	15	TRBV5-1	CASSLLTGVNEKLFF	TGCGCCAGCAGCCTACTTACAGGGGTTAATGAAAAACTGTTTTTT
NA	TRBJ2-1	NA	15	TRBV11-3	CASSSQGSTNNEQFF	TGTGCCAGCAGCTCCCAGGGTAGCACCAACAATGAGCAGTTCTTC
NA	TRBJ1-5	TRBD1	15	TRBV11-3	CASSWGDRLFQPQHF	TGTGCCAGCAGCTGGGGGGACAGGCTCTTCCAGCCCCAGCATTTT
NA	TRBJ2-7	TRBD2	13	TRBV5-1	CASSAGGGYEQYF	TGCGCCAGCAGCGCGGGAGGGGGCTACGAGCAGTACTTC
NA	TRBJ1-1	NA	15	TRBV5-1	CASSLAGGYGTEAFF	TGCGCCAGCAGCTTGGCTGGGGGGTATGGCACTGAAGCTTTCTTT
NA	TRBJ2-2	NA	15	TRBV7-8	CASSLVSTNTGELFF	TGTGCCAGCAGCTTAGTTTCTACCAACACCGGGGAGCTGTTTTTT
few	TRBJ2-2	NA	17	TRBV2	CASSQTSGSTIPGELFF	TGTGCCAGCAGTCAAACCTCAGGGTCCACGATACCCGGGGAGCTGTTTTTT
NA	TRBJ1-2	NA	13	TRBV27	CASSLSQGLGYTF	TGTGCCAGCAGTTTATCGCAGGGGCTTGGCTACACCTTC
NA	TRBJ1-5	NA	14	TRBV2	CASSGGRGSQPQHF	TGTGCCAGCAGTGGAGGCAGGGGAAGTCAGCCCCAGCATTTT
NA	TRBJ1-2	NA	13	TRBV5-1	CASSLADNYGYTF	TGCGCCAGCAGCTTGGCAGATAACTATGGCTACACCTTC
few	TRBJ2-7	TRBD2	16	TRBV13	CASSMTSGPSSYEQYF	TGTGCCAGCAGCATGACTAGCGGGCCTAGCTCCTACGAGCAGTACTTC
once	TRBJ1-3	NA	15	TRBV9	CASSVAWGSGNTIYF	TGTGCCAGCAGCGTAGCTTGGGGCAGTGGAAACACCATATATTTT
NA	TRBJ2-1	TRBD2	19	TRBV7-9	CASSPRGSGGAASYNEQFF	TGTGCCAGCAGCCCCCGGGGGAGCGGGGGCGCCGCCTCCTACAATGAGCAGTTCTTC
NA	TRBJ2-2	NA	15	TRBV18	CASSKAGGNTGELFF	TGTGCCAGCTCAAAGGCCGGGGGGAACACCGGGGAGCTGTTTTTT
once	TRBJ2-3	NA	16	TRBV19	CASSLGGAIIADTQYF	TGTGCCAGTAGCCTGGGGGGGGCTATAATCGCAGATACGCAGTATTTT
NA	TRBJ1-6	NA	15	TRBV28	CASSFPGGEGSPLHF	TGTGCCAGCAGTTTCCCGGGGGGCGAAGGTTCACCCCTCCACTTT
NA	TRBJ1-1	NA	14	TRBV19	CASSLRTDNTEAFF	TGTGCCAGTAGTCTCCGGACAGATAACACTGAAGCTTTCTTT
NA	TRBJ1-5	NA	13	TRBV4-3	CASSLVAGRPQHF	TGCGCCAGCAGCCTTGTGGCGGGAAGGCCCCAGCATTTT
NA	TRBJ2-3	TRBD2	18	TRBV3-1/TRBV3-2	CASSRFGGLAGSTDTQYF	TGTGCCAGCAGCCGGTTTGGGGGGCTAGCGGGTAGCACAGATACGCAGTATTTT
NA	TRBJ2-3	TRBD2	16	TRBV27	CASSWGRSGGVDTQYF	TGTGCCAGCAGTTGGGGGAGAAGCGGGGGTGTAGATACGCAGTATTTT
NA	TRBJ1-3	NA	15	TRBV3-1/TRBV3-2	CASSQASSSGNTIYF	TGTGCCAGCAGCCAAGCTTCCAGCTCTGGAAACACCATATATTTT
NA	TRBJ2-3	TRBD1	14	TRBV6-5	CASSTGTVTDTQYF	TGTGCCAGCAGTACCGGGACAGTCACAGATACGCAGTATTTT
NA	TRBJ1-3	NA	15	TRBV10-3	CAISVGEASGNTIYF	TGTGCCATCAGTGTAGGGGAAGCCTCTGGAAACACCATATATTTT
NA	TRBJ2-5	TRBD1	17	TRBV5-1	CASSLGRGRRNGETQYF	TGCGCCAGCAGCTTGGGAAGGGGGCGCCGAAATGGAGAGACCCAGTACTTC
NA	TRBJ2-5	NA	16	TRBV6-6	CASSYSQVRDEETQYF	TGTGCCAGCAGTTATTCCCAGGTGCGGGATGAAGAGACCCAGTACTTC
NA	TRBJ2-1	TRBD2	18	TRBV19	CASGAGLAGGTSYNEQFF	TGTGCCAGTGGCGCGGGACTAGCGGGAGGAACCTCCTACAATGAGCAGTTCTTC
NA	TRBJ2-2	TRBD1	13	TRBV30	CAWRDRALGELFF	TGTGCCTGGAGGGACAGGGCATTAGGGGAGCTGTTTTTT
NA	TRBJ2-6	TRBD1	17	TRBV2	CASSHRDRGLGANVLTF	TGTGCCAGCAGTCACCGGGACAGGGGGCTCGGGGCCAACGTCCTGACTTTC
NA	TRBJ2-7	TRBD1	13	TRBV9	CASSVATGAEQYF	TGTGCCAGCAGCGTAGCGACAGGGGCCGAGCAGTACTTC
NA	TRBJ2-3	TRBD2	19	TRBV11-2	CASSSRRSSGGAFPDTQYF	TGTGCCAGCAGCTCACGACGATCTAGCGGGGGGGCTTTCCCAGATACGCAGTATTTT
once	TRBJ2-7	TRBD2	16	TRBV18	CASSPEAGVGSYEQYF	TGTGCCAGCTCGCCTGAAGCGGGAGTGGGATCCTACGAGCAGTACTTC
NA	TRBJ2-7	TRBD2	13	TRBV29-1	CSVVTSGDYEQYF	TGCAGCGTTGTTACTAGCGGGGACTACGAGCAGTACTTC
NA	TRBJ2-7	TRBD1	13	TRBV19	CASSMGQGGEQYF	TGTGCCAGTAGTATGGGACAGGGGGGCGAGCAGTACTTC
NA	TRBJ1-1	TRBD1	14	TRBV5-1	CASRPRGQYTEAFF	TGCGCCAGCAGACCCAGGGGGCAATACACTGAAGCTTTCTTT
once	TRBJ2-3	TRBD2	16	TRBV24-1	CATSDNRLAGGDTQYF	TGTGCCACCAGTGATAATCGACTAGCGGGGGGAGATACGCAGTATTTT
NA	TRBJ1-5	NA	13	TRBV27	CASSLSRNQPQHF	TGTGCCAGCAGTTTATCGCGGAATCAGCCCCAGCATTTT
NA	TRBJ1-5	NA	15	TRBV2	CASSSDSGYNQPQHF	TGTGCCAGCAGTTCCGACAGTGGATACAATCAGCCCCAGCATTTT
NA	TRBJ1-1	TRBD1	14	TRBV19	CASGYRGRNTEAFF	TGTGCCAGTGGGTACAGGGGGAGGAACACTGAAGCTTTCTTT
NA	TRBJ1-3	NA	15	TRBV6-2/TRBV6-3	CASSYGQSSGNTIYF	TGTGCCAGCAGTTACGGGCAGAGCTCTGGAAACACCATATATTTT
NA	TRBJ2-5	TRBD1	16	TRBV14	CASSHWYRGTQETQYF	TGTGCCAGCAGCCATTGGTACAGGGGCACACAAGAGACCCAGTACTTC
NA	TRBJ2-3	TRBD2	16	TRBV7-2	CASSLTSGGYTDTQYF	TGTGCCAGCAGCTTAACCAGCGGGGGATACACAGATACGCAGTATTTT
NA	TRBJ1-4	NA	14	TRBV2	CASSAGLSNEKLFF	TGTGCCAGCAGCGCAGGGTTGTCTAATGAAAAACTGTTTTTT
NA	TRBJ2-1	TRBD2	14	TRBV19	CASGPGGPYNEQFF	TGTGCCAGCGGACCGGGAGGGCCCTACAATGAGCAGTTCTTC
NA	TRBJ1-1	TRBD1	14	TRBV29-1	CSVKTGQGNTEAFF	TGCAGCGTGAAAACCGGACAGGGTAACACTGAAGCTTTCTTT
NA	TRBJ1-6	NA	15	TRBV7-3	CASSSQGRDNSPLHF	TGTGCCAGCAGCTCACAGGGCCGGGATAATTCACCCCTCCACTTT
NA	TRBJ1-6	NA	16	TRBV7-9	CASSLVIGAGGTPLHF	TGTGCCAGCAGCTTAGTCATAGGGGCCGGTGGGACACCCCTCCACTTT
NA	TRBJ1-4	TRBD1	14	TRBV6-5	CASNTGGDGEKLFF	TGTGCCAGCAACACAGGGGGAGACGGAGAAAAACTGTTTTTT
NA	TRBJ1-5	TRBD1	14	TRBV6-6	CASSPGTEGQPQHF	TGTGCCAGCAGCCCCGGGACAGAGGGACAGCCCCAGCATTTT